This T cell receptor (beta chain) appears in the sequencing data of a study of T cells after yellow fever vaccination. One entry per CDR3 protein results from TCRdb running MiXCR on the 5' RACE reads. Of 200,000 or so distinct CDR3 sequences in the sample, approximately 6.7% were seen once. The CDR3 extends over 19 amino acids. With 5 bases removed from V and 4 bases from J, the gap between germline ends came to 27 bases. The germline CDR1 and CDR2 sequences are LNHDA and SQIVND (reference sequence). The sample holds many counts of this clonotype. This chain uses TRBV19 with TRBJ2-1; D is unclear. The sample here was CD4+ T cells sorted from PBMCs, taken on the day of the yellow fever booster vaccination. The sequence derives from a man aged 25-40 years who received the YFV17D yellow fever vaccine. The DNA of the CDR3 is TGTGCCAGTAGTCCGCCGCTGGGTCTAGACTTAGGAACATACAATGAGCAGTTCTTC. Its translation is CASSPPLGLDLGTYNEQFF.